This is a list of T cell receptor beta chains from one sample in a study of blood T cells in healthy people across ages. TCRdb used MiXCR to reprocess the 5' RACE reads, holding one entry per CDR3 protein. The sample includes about 1.8 million distinct CDR3 sequences, 49% of them seen just once. Sequencing input: blood. The receptors derive from a woman aged 40 to 50 in good health. Each CDR3 is given with its conserved first and last residue. D genes are given only for firm matches. The size entry is marked missing in some rows and otherwise reads once, few, many or a size class.

>TRBJ1-2|TRBD1|TRBV6-5|once
CASRSGTGFSYGYTF
TGTGCCAGCAGGTCCGGGACAGGGTTTTCGTATGGCTACACCTTC
>TRBJ2-7|-|TRBV27|-
CASSSFRDGHYEQYF
TGTGCCAGCAGTTCCTTCCGGGACGGACACTACGAGCAGTACTTC
>TRBJ1-2|TRBD1|TRBV12-3/TRBV12-4|-
CASRPEGGAGGYTF
TGTGCCAGCAGGCCAGAAGGGGGCGCAGGTGGCTACACCTTC
>TRBJ2-5|-|TRBV5-1|-
CASSAHEVETQYF
TGCGCCAGCAGCGCTCATGAAGTAGAGACCCAGTACTTC
>TRBJ2-3|-|TRBV20-1|-
CSARDLRATDTQYF
TGCAGTGCTAGAGATCTCAGGGCAACAGATACGCAGTATTTT
>TRBJ2-7|TRBD1|TRBV4-3|-
CASSQGQGSFYEQYF
TGCGCCAGCAGCCAAGGACAGGGAAGTTTTTACGAGCAGTACTTC
>TRBJ1-1|-|TRBV4-2|-
CASSREGQVNTEAFF
TGTGCCAGCAGCCGGGAAGGACAAGTGAACACTGAAGCTTTCTTT
>TRBJ1-1|-|TRBV12-3/TRBV12-4|-
CASSNSGNTEAFF
TGTGCCAGCAGCAATTCAGGGAACACTGAAGCTTTCTTT
>TRBJ2-7|-|TRBV20-1|-
CSARGGEVPYEQYF
TGCAGTGCTAGAGGAGGCGAAGTCCCCTACGAGCAGTACTTC
>TRBJ2-4|-|TRBV28|-
CASSQGGPYYIQYF
TGTGCCAGCAGTCAGGGGGGACCCTATTACATTCAGTACTTC
>TRBJ2-1|-|TRBV29-1|many
CSVQGWSYNEQFF
TGCAGCGTCCAAGGCTGGTCCTACAATGAGCAGTTCTTC
>TRBJ2-5|-|TRBV3-1|few
CASSQFDSVQETQYF
TGTGCCAGCAGCCAATTCGATTCGGTACAAGAGACCCAGTACTTC
>TRBJ2-5|TRBD1|TRBV18|few
CASSPGQGAGRETQYF
TGTGCCAGCTCACCTGGACAGGGGGCAGGAAGAGAGACCCAGTACTTC
>TRBJ1-1|TRBD1|TRBV10-3|-
CAISHRGPTNTEAFF
TGTGCCATCAGTCACAGGGGCCCCACGAACACTGAAGCTTTCTTT
>TRBJ2-5|-|TRBV27|-
CASSFYGRGTQETQYF
TGTGCCAGCAGTTTCTACGGCAGGGGAACCCAAGAGACCCAGTACTTC
>TRBJ2-3|TRBD2|TRBV4-1|once
CASSHTSARGTDTQYF
TGCGCCAGCAGCCACACTAGCGCCCGGGGAACAGATACGCAGTATTTT
>TRBJ1-4|TRBD1|TRBV7-9|-
CASSPRQGAEKLFF
TGTGCCAGCAGCCCCAGACAGGGGGCTGAAAAACTGTTTTTT
>TRBJ1-1|-|TRBV7-9|-
CASTPGGGEAFF
TGTGCCAGCACCCCTGGGGGAGGTGAAGCTTTCTTT
>TRBJ1-6|-|TRBV6-6|-
CASSYETAYNSPLHF
TGTGCCAGCAGTTATGAGACAGCCTATAATTCACCCCTCCACTTT
>TRBJ2-1|-|TRBV27|few
CASRQTPRVYNEQFF
TGTGCCAGCAGACAAACACCACGTGTGTACAATGAGCAGTTCTTC
>TRBJ2-7|-|TRBV6-5|few
CASSVSWQSYEQYF
TGTGCCAGCAGTGTAAGTTGGCAGAGTTACGAGCAGTACTTC
>TRBJ2-7|TRBD2|TRBV7-2|-
CASTSTSNRYEQYF
TGTGCCAGCACCTCGACTAGCAATCGCTACGAGCAGTACTTC
>TRBJ2-6|-|TRBV14|-
CASSQSLVGANVLTF
TGTGCCAGCAGCCAATCTTTAGTGGGGGCCAACGTCCTGACTTTC
>TRBJ1-5|-|TRBV4-1|-
CASSQDRVGPQHF
TGCGCCAGCAGCCAAGATCGAGTGGGGCCCCAGCATTTT
>TRBJ2-7|TRBD1|TRBV27|once
CASSLKSGTGYNEQYF
TGTGCCAGCAGTTTGAAGTCGGGGACAGGATACAATGAGCAGTACTTC
>TRBJ2-3|-|TRBV7-2|few
CASRWTLTDTQYF
TGTGCCAGCAGGTGGACCCTCACAGATACGCAGTATTTT
>TRBJ2-7|-|TRBV27|-
CASSLSKAWRGEQYF
TGTGCCAGCAGTTTATCGAAGGCTTGGAGGGGCGAGCAGTACTTC
>TRBJ2-5|TRBD2|TRBV4-2|-
CASSQGSTSGGKETQYF
TGTGCCAGCAGCCAGGGCTCCACTAGCGGGGGGAAAGAGACCCAGTACTTC
>TRBJ2-3|-|TRBV7-9|once
CASSSYPRTGPTDTQYF
TGTGCCAGCAGCTCTTATCCACGAACGGGGCCCACAGATACGCAGTATTTT
>TRBJ2-5|-|TRBV5-1|once
CASSLGPSRQTQYF
TGCGCCAGCAGCTTGGGTCCTAGTAGACAGACCCAGTACTTC
>TRBJ2-5|-|TRBV24-1|-
CATGGSVRGQETQYF
TGTGCCACCGGTGGGAGCGTACGTGGCCAAGAGACCCAGTACTTC
>TRBJ2-4|-|TRBV13|few
CASSSRQLTGSKNIQYF
TGTGCCAGCAGCAGTAGACAGCTTACGGGGTCCAAAAACATTCAGTACTTC
>TRBJ2-1|TRBD1|TRBV28|-
CASSSWTGVNEQFF
TGCGCCAGCAGTTCCTGGACAGGGGTGAATGAGCAGTTCTTC
>TRBJ2-3|-|TRBV7-2|few
CASSLGPTSMPQYF
TGTGCCAGCAGCTTAGGGCCTACTAGTATGCCGCAGTATTTT
>TRBJ2-3|-|TRBV7-2|few
CASSLMRQAQYF
TGTGCCAGCAGCTTAATGCGTCAGGCGCAGTATTTT
>TRBJ2-3|-|TRBV3-1|few
CASSQRQTSTDTQYF
TGTGCCAGCAGCCAAAGACAGACGAGCACAGATACGCAGTATTTT
>TRBJ2-1|TRBD1|TRBV7-9|-
CASTGTGGSNEQFF
TGTGCCAGCACCGGGACAGGCGGATCGAATGAGCAGTTCTTC
>TRBJ2-1|-|TRBV28|-
CASSTSGVPKNIQFF
TGTGCCAGCAGTACCTCAGGGGTACCCAAAAACATTCAGTTCTTC
>TRBJ2-7|-|TRBV5-1|-
CASSFETGRGAYEQYF
TGCGCCAGCAGCTTCGAAACAGGAAGGGGGGCCTACGAGCAGTACTTC
>TRBJ1-2|-|TRBV5-5|few
CASSFGTGWSYGYTF
TGTGCCAGCAGCTTCGGGACGGGTTGGAGCTATGGCTACACCTTC
>TRBJ2-3|TRBD2|TRBV20-1|-
CSASISEVRRGADTDTQYF
TGCAGTGCTAGTATCTCCGAGGTTCGGCGGGGGGCGGACACAGATACGCAGTATTTT